This TCR beta chain derives from a study of blood T cell repertoires in COVID-19. On the study more broadly: Both acute and convalescent COVID-19 samples were obtained from the United States, Italy and Spain. The analysed material was cDNA or gDNA that came from T cells, B-cell-depleted T cells, or PBMCs.

This CDR3 comprises 17 residues. Germline V CDR1 and CDR2: LGHDT, YNNKEL (reference sequence). V lost 0 bases and J lost 5; bases outside the gene matches: 10. Per the study methods: For nucleated cells, counts were estimated from reference gene primer amplification. Generated by immunoSEQ multiplex PCR, the TCRdb table keeps only in-frame clones and is missing some. V and J calls plus clone size are reproduced from that table; the DNA served to infer D and trimming. The sample contains about 73,000 clones, over 70% of which appear only once. The sequence derives from a man of 80 years or more with active or convalescent COVID-19. This sequence joins TRBV3-1 (or the pseudogene TRBV3-2) and TRBJ2-1, with 7 bases fitting TRBD2. The sequenced sample was peripheral blood. The chain's CDR3 is CASSQDWGGSGNNEQFF. The CDR3 DNA is TGTGCCAGCAGCCAAGATTGGGGGGGGAGCGGCAACAATGAGCAGTTCTTC.